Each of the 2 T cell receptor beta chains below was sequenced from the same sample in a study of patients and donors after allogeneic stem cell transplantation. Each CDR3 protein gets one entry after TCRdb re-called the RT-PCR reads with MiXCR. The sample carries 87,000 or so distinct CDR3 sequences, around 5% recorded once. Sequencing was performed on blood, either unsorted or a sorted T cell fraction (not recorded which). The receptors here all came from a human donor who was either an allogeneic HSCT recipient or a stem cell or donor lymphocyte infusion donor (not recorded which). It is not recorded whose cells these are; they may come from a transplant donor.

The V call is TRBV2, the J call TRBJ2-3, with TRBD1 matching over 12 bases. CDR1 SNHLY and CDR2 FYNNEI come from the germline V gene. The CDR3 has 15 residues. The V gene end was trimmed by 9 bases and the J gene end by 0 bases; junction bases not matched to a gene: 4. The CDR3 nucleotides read TGTGCCAGTGGGGACAGGGGGCTTAGCACAGATACGCAGTATTTT. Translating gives CASGDRGLSTDTQYF.

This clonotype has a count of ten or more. The CDR3 is CASSFSPIAFF. For the CDR3, the DNA is TGTGCCAGCAGTTTTTCACCAATAGCTTTCTTT. This rearrangement joins TRBV12-3 or TRBV12-4 to TRBJ1-1, with unresolved D. The CDR3 loop spans 11 amino acids. V lost 3 bases, J lost 10 bases, and 9 bases lay in between.